This T cell receptor (beta chain) came from a study of T cell repertoires in cytomegalovirus infection. Turning to the study itself: From public TCR beta signatures came an indication of both CMV infection and matching HLA type.

CDR3 length: 15 amino acids. In germline, CDR1 is MNHNY, CDR2 SVGAGI (reference sequence). V shed 5 bases and J shed 3 bases, with 16 bases lying between them. A single record per CDR3 protein comes from TCRdb applying MiXCR to the reads. The repertoire holds under 800,000 distinct CDR3 sequences, with around 24% as singletons. Notes on the study in general: Cumulative frequency (of public TCR beta family members) identified carriers of CMV plus the relevant HLA.

About this clonotype itself: Its specificity is not known.

The TCR sequence derives from a human donor in good health (CMV status not recorded). Some clones in this sample may be carry-over from other donors' samples. The sequenced material came from CD8+ T cells from PBMCs. The chain links TRBV6-6 to TRBJ1-2; D is ambiguous. The CDR3 here is CASSPSESGYYGYTF. DNA for the CDR3: TGTGCCAGCAGTCCATCGGAATCAGGCTACTATGGCTACACCTTC.